This T cell receptor beta chain was observed in a study of blood T cells in healthy people across ages. This clonotype occurred a few times. Then a second PCR, running about 6 to 12 cycles, was carried out with a sample-barcoded 5' primer and a J-beta primer mix. TCRdb used MiXCR to reprocess the 5' RACE reads, holding one entry per CDR3 protein. The top ten hold 25% to 35% of the sample, which has approximately 830,000 distinct CDR3 sequences, under 80% seen once. Trimming shortened V by 8 bases and J by 5 bases, and 23 bases separated the two germline ends. This CDR3 comprises 16 residues. Germline V gene data show CDR1 as SNHLY and CDR2 as FYNNEI.

V gene TRBV2 combines with J gene TRBJ2-3, with D unclear. Sequenced material: blood. The origin of this receptor is a man between 25 and 39 years old in good health. As DNA, the CDR3 is TGTGCCAGCGTGGACCAACCCGGCCCGCCGGGAGATACGCAGTATTTT. This translates into CASVDQPGPPGDTQYF. The full variable domain, rest sourced from reference TRBV2 and TRBJ2-3, is EPEVTQTPSHQVTQMGQEVILRCVPISNHLYFYWYRQILGQKVEFLVSFYNNEISEKSEIFDDQFSVERPDGSNFTLKIRSTKLEDSAMYFCASVDQPGPPGDTQYFGPGTRLTVL.